The present T cell receptor (beta chain) was sequenced within a study of pediatric ulcerative colitis. This table comes from immunoSEQ multiplex PCR, and its TCRdb copy is limited to in-frame clones, with some not included. The sample comprises more than 45,000 clones, about nine tenths of which are singletons, and around 1.4% rests with the top ten. General study findings and limits: Substantially fewer templates came from two patients' blood samples. Blood-rectal clonal overlap within each person was significantly higher in ulcerative colitis patients than controls.

This CDR3 has 14 amino acids. Between the trimmed V and J ends, which lost 5 bases and 4 bases, there was a span of 14 bases. The germline V gene has CDR1 MNHEY and CDR2 SVGAGI. A note on this clone: Its antigen is currently unknown.

Sequencing was carried out using blood. The chain recombines TRBV6-5 with TRBJ1-2; D unclear. This TCR was sampled from a boy between 10 and 17 years old who was a control in a study of pediatric ulcerative colitis. Written as DNA, the CDR3 is TGTGCCAGCAGTCCCAGGCATCTGGCCTATGGCTACACCTTC. This sequence encodes CASSPRHLAYGYTF.